One sample yielded the 15 T cell receptor beta chains listed below, sequenced in a study of siplizumab effects on memory and regulatory T cells. The method was immunoSEQ multiplex PCR; TCRdb's version includes in-frame clones alone and lacks a portion of them. The sample shows about 100,000 clones, 91% of them seen only once. Sequenced sample: CD4+ T cells sorted from blood. The source of these receptors is a human donor in good health.

The chain uses TRBV29-1 and TRBJ2-7; TRBD1 might be the D (5 bases). Germline V gene data show CDR1 as SQVTM and CDR2 as ANQGSEA. The germline V and J ends were trimmed by 7 bases and 0 bases, with 10 bases remaining between them. CDR3 length equals 12 residues. CDR3: CSGGLNSYEQYF. In nucleotides, the CDR3 is TGCAGCGGGGGCCTGAACTCCTACGAGCAGTACTTC.

The chain carries TRBV25-1 and TRBJ2-2, with D perhaps TRBD1 or TRBD2 (6 bases each). Between the trimmed V and J ends, which lost 3 bases and 4 bases, there was a span of 15 bases. The CDR3 has 16 residues. Germline lookup yields CDR1 MGHDK and CDR2 SYGVNS. In DNA, the CDR3 is TGTGCCAGCAGTGAGGATTGGGGGGCCGGCACCGGGGAGCTGTTTTTT. Translated: CASSEDWGAGTGELFF.

This clone was seen just once. The chain recombines TRBV28 with TRBJ2-7, with TRBD2 as a possible D gene (5 bases). CDR1 is MDHEN, CDR2 SYDVKM, per germline. The ends were cut back, 6 bases at V and 7 bases at J, with 13 bases in the middle. The CDR3 is 12 amino acids. The CDR3: CASSYLTGEQYF. CDR3 nucleotide sequence: TGTGCCAGCAGCTACCTCACGGGGGAGCAGTACTTC.

The CDR3 protein is CASSGTGGSYTF. CDR3 sequence (DNA): TGTGCCAGCAGTGGCACAGGGGGCAGCTACACCTTC. This chain connects TRBV2 to TRBJ1-2; 9 nucleotides match TRBD1. The CDR3 is 12 amino acids. Trimming removed 4 bases from V and 9 bases from J; junction bases left unmatched: 3. Germline V CDR1 and CDR2: SNHLY, FYNNEI.

The V and J genes are TRBV11-2 and TRBJ1-6, with a tentative D call TRBD1 (5 bases). The germline V gene has CDR1 SGHAT and CDR2 FQNNGV. The V and J ends lost 3 bases and 16 bases respectively, with 10 bases between them. The CDR3 sequence is 11 residues long. CDR3 loop: CASSFQTDLHF. CDR3 coding DNA: TGTGCCAGCAGCTTTCAGACAGATCTCCACTTT.

J is TRBJ1-1 and V is TRBV10-3; D is possibly TRBD1 (6 bases). This CDR3 has 14 amino acids. V was clipped by 1 base and J by 4 bases, with 10 bases between them. Germline CDR1 ENHRY, CDR2 SYGVKD. The CDR3 coding sequence is TGTGCCATCAGTGAGTTGGGGGGCGGCACTGAAGCTTTCTTT. Translated, it gives CAISELGGGTEAFF.

This chain joins TRBV7-3 and TRBJ2-6, with 10 bases lining up with TRBD1. Trimming cost V 3 bases and J 2 bases; bases outside gene matches: 1. This CDR3 has 16 amino acids. The germline CDR1 and CDR2 sequences are SGHTA and FQGTGA. CDR3: CASSLTGGAGANVLTF. The DNA for the CDR3 is TGTGCCAGCAGCTTGACAGGGGGCGCTGGGGCCAACGTCCTGACTTTC.

The rearrangement joins TRBV11-1 to TRBJ1-2; 7 bases map to TRBD1. Per germline, CDR1 SGHAT and CDR2 FQDESV (reference sequence). This CDR3 comprises 14 residues. Trimming took 5 bases from V and 4 from J; bases not matched to a gene: 7. The chain's CDR3 is CASSPRQGIYGYTF. DNA of the CDR3: TGTGCCAGCAGCCCCCGACAGGGAATCTATGGCTACACCTTC.

The table lists this clone with a count of one. Other DNA sequences in the same sample also yield this CDR3. The chain links TRBV18 to TRBJ2-3; D gene unclear. The CDR3 loop spans 13 amino acids. Trimming removed 3 bases from V and 0 bases from J, with 4 bases in between. The germline V gene encodes CDR1 KGHSH and CDR2 LQKENI. CDR3 amino acids: CASSPPSTDTQYF. The DNA of the CDR3 is TGTGCCAGCTCACCTCCTAGCACAGATACGCAGTATTTT. The variable domain in full, completed from reference TRBV18 and TRBJ2-3, reads NAGVMQNPRHLVRRRGQEARLRCSPMKGHSHVYWYRQLPEEGLKFMVYLQKENIIDESGMPKERFSAEFPKEGPSILRIQQVVRGDSAAYFCASSPPSTDTQYFGPGTRLTVL.

The chain carries TRBV7-9 and TRBJ1-1, with 8 positions matching TRBD1. This CDR3 contains 15 residues. CDR1 is SEHNR, CDR2 FQNEAQ, per germline (reference sequence). J lost 1 base, V lost 5 bases, and 6 bases had no gene match. CDR3 nucleotide sequence: TGTGCCAGCAGCCCACTCAGGGGGCAGAACACTGAAGCTTTCTTT. Encoded protein: CASSPLRGQNTEAFF.

The chain carries TRBV11-2 and TRBJ2-7; D possibly corresponds to TRBD2 (5 bases). The CDR3 extends over 14 amino acids. Germline V lookup: CDR1 SGHAT, CDR2 FQNNGV. Trimming removed 6 bases at V and 5 bases at J, with 17 bases between. CDR3 in amino acids: CASRRMDSTNEQYF. CDR3 sequence (DNA): TGTGCCAGCAGGAGGATGGACTCGACCAACGAGCAGTACTTC. Looking up the rest from reference TRBV11-2 and TRBJ2-7 gives the full variable domain: EAGVAQSPRYKIIEKRQSVAFWCNPISGHATLYWYQQILGQGPKLLIQFQNNGVVDDSQLPKDRFSAERLKGVDSTLKIQPAKLEDSAVYLCASRRMDSTNEQYFGPGTRLTVT.

The chain carries TRBV5-1 and TRBJ2-1, with 16 bases aligning to TRBD2. The length of the CDR3 is 21 residues. V shed 4 bases and J 1 base; nucleotides not matched to a gene: 14. Germline CDR1 reads SGHRS; CDR2 reads YFSETQ. CDR3 sequence (DNA): TGCGCCAGCAGCCCAGCCCCATCCGGGACTAGCGGGGGGGGGTCCTACAATGAGCAGTTCTTC. Its protein is CASSPAPSGTSGGGSYNEQFF.

This chain uses TRBV5-5 with TRBJ2-3; 8 positions match TRBD1. This CDR3 is built from 15 residues. The germline CDR1 and CDR2 sequences are SGHKS and YYEKEE (reference sequence). Trimming took 0 bases from V and 5 from J; bases not matched to a gene: 5. Written as DNA, the CDR3 is TGTGCCAGCAGCTTGGCTCAGGGGGCACTAGATACGCAGTATTTT. As protein: CASSLAQGALDTQYF.

This rearrangement joins TRBV4-1 to TRBJ1-1; D unclear. Trimming took 3 bases from V and 6 from J, leaving 11 bases between them. This CDR3 region has 13 residues. CDR1 and CDR2 (germline): MGHRA, YSYEKL. The CDR3 sequence: CASSQFPGSEAFF. CDR3 nucleotide sequence: TGCGCCAGCAGCCAGTTCCCCGGGTCTGAAGCTTTCTTT.

In this sample, this clone turned up a few times. The V and J genes are TRBV11-2 and TRBJ2-3; D uncertain. CDR1 is SGHAT, CDR2 FQNNGV, per germline. The CDR3 has 13 amino acids. V lost 5 bases and J 3 bases, leaving 9 bases between the germline ends. The CDR3 sequence: CASSPARTDTQYF. As DNA, the CDR3 is TGTGCCAGCAGCCCGGCTCGAACAGATACGCAGTATTTT.